This T cell receptor (beta chain) was documented in a study of T cell responses to AZD1222 COVID-19 vaccine. Study overall: Pooled together were second doses at about 4 or about 12 weeks.

About this clone itself: Antigen unknown.

Overall study findings and caveats: Donors were chiefly white British, with a greater number of females, and clonal diversity was perhaps underestimated. Unmutated variant regions reportedly attract nearly half of all spike-specific TCRs.

The V end was cut by 2 bases, the J end by 0 bases, with 10 bases between. The CDR3 extends over 15 amino acids. The germline CDR1 and CDR2 sequences are LGHDT and YNNKEL (reference sequence). Sequenced by immunoSEQ multiplex PCR; TCRdb stores in-frame clones only, minus some. The sample includes fewer than 130,000 clones, more than 90% seen only once; the top ten take around 2%. The sequence was collected from an adult in good health. The rearrangement links TRBV3-1 (or the pseudogene TRBV3-2) to TRBJ1-2; D might be TRBD1 (5 bases). Sequencing used peripheral blood, obtained on day 0 of AZD1222 vaccination. CDR3 in amino acids: CASSQQGVTNYGYTF. The CDR3 DNA is TGTGCCAGCAGCCAACAGGGCGTTACTAACTATGGCTACACCTTC.